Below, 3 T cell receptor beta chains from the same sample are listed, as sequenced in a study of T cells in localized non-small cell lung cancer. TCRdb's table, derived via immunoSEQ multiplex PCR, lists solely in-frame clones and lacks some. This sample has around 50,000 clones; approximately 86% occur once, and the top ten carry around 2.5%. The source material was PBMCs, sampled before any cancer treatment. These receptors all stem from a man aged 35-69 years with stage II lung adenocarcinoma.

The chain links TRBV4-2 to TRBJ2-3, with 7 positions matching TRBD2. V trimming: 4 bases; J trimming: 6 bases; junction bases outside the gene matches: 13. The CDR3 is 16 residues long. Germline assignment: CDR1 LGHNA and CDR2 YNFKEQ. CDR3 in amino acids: CASSPLGRDGRDTQYF. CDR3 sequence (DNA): TGTGCCAGCAGCCCCTTGGGGAGGGACGGCAGGGATACGCAGTATTTT.

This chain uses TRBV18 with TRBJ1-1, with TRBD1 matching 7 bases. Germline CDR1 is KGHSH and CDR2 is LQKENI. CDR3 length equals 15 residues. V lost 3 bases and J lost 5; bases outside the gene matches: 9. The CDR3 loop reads CASSPGQETSTEAFF. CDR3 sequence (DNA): TGTGCCAGCTCACCTGGACAGGAGACGAGTACTGAAGCTTTCTTT.

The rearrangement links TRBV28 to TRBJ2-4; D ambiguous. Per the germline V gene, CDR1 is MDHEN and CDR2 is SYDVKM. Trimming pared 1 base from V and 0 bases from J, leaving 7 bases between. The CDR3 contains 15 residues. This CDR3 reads CASSLLGVAKNIQYF. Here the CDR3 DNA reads TGTGCCAGCAGTTTATTGGGCGTAGCCAAAAACATTCAGTACTTC.